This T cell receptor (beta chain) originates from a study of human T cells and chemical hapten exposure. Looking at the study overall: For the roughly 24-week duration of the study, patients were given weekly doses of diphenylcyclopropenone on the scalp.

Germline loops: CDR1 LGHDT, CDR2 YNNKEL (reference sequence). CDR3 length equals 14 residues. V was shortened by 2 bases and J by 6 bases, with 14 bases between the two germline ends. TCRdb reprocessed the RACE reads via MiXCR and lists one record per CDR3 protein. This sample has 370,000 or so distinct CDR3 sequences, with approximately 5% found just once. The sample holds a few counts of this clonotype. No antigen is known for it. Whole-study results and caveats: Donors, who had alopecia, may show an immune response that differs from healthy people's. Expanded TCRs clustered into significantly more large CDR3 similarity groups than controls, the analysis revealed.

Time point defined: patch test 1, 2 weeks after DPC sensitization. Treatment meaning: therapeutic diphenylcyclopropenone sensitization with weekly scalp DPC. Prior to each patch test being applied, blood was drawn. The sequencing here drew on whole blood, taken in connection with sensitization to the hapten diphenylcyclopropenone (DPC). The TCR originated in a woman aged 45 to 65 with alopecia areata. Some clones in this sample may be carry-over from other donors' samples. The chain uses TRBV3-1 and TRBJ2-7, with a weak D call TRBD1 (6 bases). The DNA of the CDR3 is TGTGCCAGCAGCCAAATGGGACATACATCCGAGCAGTACTTC. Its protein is CASSQMGHTSEQYF.